One and the same sample provided the 2 T cell receptor beta chains below, sequenced in a study of early T cells in non-severe SARS-CoV-2 infection. TCRdb independently ran MiXCR on the 5' RACE reads; one entry per CDR3 protein. Of about 58,000 distinct CDR3 sequences listed, 9.5% to 15% were seen once; the top ten hold roughly 1.2%. This sample comprised whole blood, obtained at baseline. Receptors originate from an adult who was a healthcare worker with PCR-confirmed SARS-CoV-2 infection or an uninfected control (not recorded which). The donor label of this sample is uncertain.

The J gene is TRBJ1-1, the V gene TRBV25-1, with TRBD1 matching over 10 bases. This CDR3 is built from 14 residues. Germline CDR1 and CDR2: MGHDK and SYGVNS. V shed 6 bases and J 6 bases; nucleotides not matched to a gene: 7. The CDR3: CASSPGQGISEAFF. The CDR3 DNA follows: TGTGCCAGCAGCCCGGGACAGGGGATTTCTGAAGCTTTCTTT. The full variable domain, with the rest looked up from reference TRBV25-1 and TRBJ1-1, is EADIYQTPRYLVIGTGKKITLECSQTMGHDKMYWYQQDPGMELHLIHYSYGVNSTEKGDLSSESTVSRIRTEHFPLTLESARPSHTSQYLCASSPGQGISEAFFGQGTRLTVV.

This clonotype was picked up many times. The chain carries TRBV25-1 and TRBJ1-3; a possible D gene is TRBD1 (5 bases). V was clipped by 2 bases and J by 0 bases, with 11 bases between them. Looked up from germline, CDR1 is MGHDK and CDR2 is SYGVNS. The CDR3 loop spans 16 amino acids. CDR3: CASSETGLRSGNTIYF. The CDR3 nucleotides are TGTGCCAGCAGTGAAACGGGACTCCGCTCTGGAAACACCATATATTTT. The complete variable domain, with remaining parts taken from reference TRBV25-1 and TRBJ1-3, reads EADIYQTPRYLVIGTGKKITLECSQTMGHDKMYWYQQDPGMELHLIHYSYGVNSTEKGDLSSESTVSRIRTEHFPLTLESARPSHTSQYLCASSETGLRSGNTIYFGEGSWLTVV.